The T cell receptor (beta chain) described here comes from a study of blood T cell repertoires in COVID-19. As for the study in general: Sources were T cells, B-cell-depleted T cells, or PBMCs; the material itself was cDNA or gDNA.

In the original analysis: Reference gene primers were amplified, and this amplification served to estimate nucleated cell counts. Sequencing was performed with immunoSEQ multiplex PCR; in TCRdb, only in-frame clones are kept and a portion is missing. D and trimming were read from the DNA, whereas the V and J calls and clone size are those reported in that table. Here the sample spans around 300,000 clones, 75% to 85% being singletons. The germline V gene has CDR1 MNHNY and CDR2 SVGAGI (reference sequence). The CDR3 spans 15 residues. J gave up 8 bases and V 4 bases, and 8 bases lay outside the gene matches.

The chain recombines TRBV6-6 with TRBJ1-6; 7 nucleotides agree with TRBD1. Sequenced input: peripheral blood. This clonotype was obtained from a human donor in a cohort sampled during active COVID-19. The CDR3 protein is CASSWSDREHSPLHF. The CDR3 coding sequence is TGTGCCAGCAGTTGGTCAGACAGGGAACATTCACCCCTCCACTTT.